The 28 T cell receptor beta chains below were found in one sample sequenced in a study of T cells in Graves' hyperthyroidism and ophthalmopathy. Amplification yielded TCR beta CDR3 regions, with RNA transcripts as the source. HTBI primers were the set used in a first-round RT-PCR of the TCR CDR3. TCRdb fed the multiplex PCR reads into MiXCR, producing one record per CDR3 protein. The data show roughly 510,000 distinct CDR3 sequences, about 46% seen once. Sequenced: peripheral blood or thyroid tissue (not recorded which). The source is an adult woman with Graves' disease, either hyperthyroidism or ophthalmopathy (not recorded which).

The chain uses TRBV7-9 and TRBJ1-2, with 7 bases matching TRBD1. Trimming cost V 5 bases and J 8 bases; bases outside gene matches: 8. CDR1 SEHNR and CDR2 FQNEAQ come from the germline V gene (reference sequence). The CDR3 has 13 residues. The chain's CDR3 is CASSVARGKGYTF. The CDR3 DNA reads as TGTGCCAGCAGCGTTGCCAGGGGGAAGGGCTACACCTTC.

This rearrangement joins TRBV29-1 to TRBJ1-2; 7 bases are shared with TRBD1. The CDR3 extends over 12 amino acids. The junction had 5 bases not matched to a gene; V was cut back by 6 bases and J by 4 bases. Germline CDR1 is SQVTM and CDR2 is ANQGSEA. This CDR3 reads CSVRQGSYGYTF. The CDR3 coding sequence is TGCAGCGTCCGACAGGGATCCTATGGCTACACCTTC.

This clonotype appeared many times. The CDR3: CASSRARGTEAFF. The CDR3 coding sequence is TGTGCCAGTAGTCGCGCCCGAGGCACTGAAGCTTTCTTT. V is TRBV19 and J is TRBJ1-1, with unresolved D. The CDR3 contains 13 residues. The germline V gene has CDR1 LNHDA and CDR2 SQIVND (reference sequence). The ends were cut back, 5 bases at V and 4 bases at J, with 11 bases in the middle.

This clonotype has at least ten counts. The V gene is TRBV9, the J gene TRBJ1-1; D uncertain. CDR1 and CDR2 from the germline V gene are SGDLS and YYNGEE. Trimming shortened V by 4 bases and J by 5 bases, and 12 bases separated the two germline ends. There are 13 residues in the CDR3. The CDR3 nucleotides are TGTGCCAGCAGCCCACTGTGGAGGACTGAAGCTTTCTTT. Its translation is CASSPLWRTEAFF.

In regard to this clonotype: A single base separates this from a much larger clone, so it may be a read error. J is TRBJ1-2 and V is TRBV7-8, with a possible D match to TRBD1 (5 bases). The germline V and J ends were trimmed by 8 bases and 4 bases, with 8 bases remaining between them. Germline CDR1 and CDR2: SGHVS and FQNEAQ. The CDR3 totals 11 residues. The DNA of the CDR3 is TGTGCCAGCTACGGGGGCTATGGCTACACCTTC. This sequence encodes CASYGGYGYTF. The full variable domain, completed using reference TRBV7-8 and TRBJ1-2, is GAGVSQSPRYKVAKRGQDVALRCDPISGHVSLFWYQQALGQGPEFLTYFQNEAQLDKSGLPSDRFFAERPEGSVSTLKIQRTQQEDSAVYLCASYGGYGYTFGSGTRLTVV.

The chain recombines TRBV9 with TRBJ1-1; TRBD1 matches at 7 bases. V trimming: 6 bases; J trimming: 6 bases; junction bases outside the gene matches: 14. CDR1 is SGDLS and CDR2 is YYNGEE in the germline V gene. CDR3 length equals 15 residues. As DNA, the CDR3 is TGTGCCAGCACCTCCCCGACAGGGAAGGGAGCTGAAGCTTTCTTT. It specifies CASTSPTGKGAEAFF. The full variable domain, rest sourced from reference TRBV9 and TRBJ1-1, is DSGVTQTPKHLITATGQRVTLRCSPRSGDLSVYWYQQSLDQGLQFLIQYYNGEERAKGNILERFSAQQFPDLHSELNLSSLELGDSALYFCASTSPTGKGAEAFFGQGTRLTVV.

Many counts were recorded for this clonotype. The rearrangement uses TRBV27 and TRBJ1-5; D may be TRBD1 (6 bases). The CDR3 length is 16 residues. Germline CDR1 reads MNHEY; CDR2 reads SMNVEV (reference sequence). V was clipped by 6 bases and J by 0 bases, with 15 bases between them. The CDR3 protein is CASSFDRSHSNQPQHF. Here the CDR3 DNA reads TGTGCCAGCAGCTTCGACAGGAGCCATAGCAATCAGCCCCAGCATTTT.

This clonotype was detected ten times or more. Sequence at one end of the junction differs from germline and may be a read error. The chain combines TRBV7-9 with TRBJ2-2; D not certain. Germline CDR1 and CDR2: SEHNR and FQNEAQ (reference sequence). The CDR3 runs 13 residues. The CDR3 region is CASSERNTGELFF. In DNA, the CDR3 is TGTGCCAGCAGTGAAAGGAACACCGGAGAGCTGTTTTTT.

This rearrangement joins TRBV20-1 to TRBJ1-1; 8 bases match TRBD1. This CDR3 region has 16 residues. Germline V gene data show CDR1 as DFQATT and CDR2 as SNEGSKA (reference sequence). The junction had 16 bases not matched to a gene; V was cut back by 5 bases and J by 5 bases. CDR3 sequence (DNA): TGCAGTGCTCCCCATCCTGTGGCAGGGGGCGGAACTGAAGCTTTCTTT. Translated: CSAPHPVAGGGTEAFF.

The DNA of the CDR3 is TGCAGTGCTAGAAAAACAGGGGTAGGGGAGACCCAGTACTTC. Translated: CSARKTGVGETQYF. The chain employs TRBV20-1 and TRBJ2-5, with TRBD1 identical over 7 bases. Germline V lookup: CDR1 DFQATT, CDR2 SNEGSKA (reference sequence). V dropped 2 bases and J dropped 5; count of bases not matched to a gene: 8. The CDR3 contains 14 residues.

Here the CDR3 reads CASSLTSSDNFNYGYTF. The CDR3 bases are TGTGCCAGCAGCTTAACCTCGTCGGACAATTTTAACTATGGCTACACCTTC. This rearrangement joins TRBV11-2 to TRBJ1-2, with D perhaps matching TRBD1 (5 bases). CDR3 size: 17 residues. V was cut by 2 bases and J by 1 base, with 17 bases left in between. Germline loops: CDR1 SGHAT, CDR2 FQNNGV.

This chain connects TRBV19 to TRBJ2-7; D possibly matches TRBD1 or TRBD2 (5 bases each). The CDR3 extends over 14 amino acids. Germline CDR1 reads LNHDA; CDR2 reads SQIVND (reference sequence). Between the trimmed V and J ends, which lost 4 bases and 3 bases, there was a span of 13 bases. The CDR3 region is CASSTGTDGYEQYF. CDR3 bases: TGTGCCAGTAGTACCGGGACGGACGGCTACGAGCAGTACTTC.

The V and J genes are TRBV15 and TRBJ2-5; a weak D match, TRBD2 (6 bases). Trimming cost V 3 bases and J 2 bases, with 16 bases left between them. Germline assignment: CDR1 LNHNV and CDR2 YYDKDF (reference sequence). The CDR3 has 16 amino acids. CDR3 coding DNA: TGTGCCACCAGCAGCCCGAGAACGGGGGTGCAAGAGACCCAGTACTTC. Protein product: CATSSPRTGVQETQYF.

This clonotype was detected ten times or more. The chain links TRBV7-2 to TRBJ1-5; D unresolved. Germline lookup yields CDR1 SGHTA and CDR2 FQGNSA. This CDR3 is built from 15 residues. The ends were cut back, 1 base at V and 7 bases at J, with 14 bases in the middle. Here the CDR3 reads CASSLGGETGQPQHF. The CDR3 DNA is TGTGCCAGCAGCTTAGGTGGGGAGACGGGGCAGCCCCAGCATTTT.

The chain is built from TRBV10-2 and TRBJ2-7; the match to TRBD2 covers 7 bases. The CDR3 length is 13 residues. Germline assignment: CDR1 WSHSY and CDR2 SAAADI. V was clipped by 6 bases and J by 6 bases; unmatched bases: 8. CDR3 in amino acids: CASSAGAGPEQYF. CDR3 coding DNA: TGCGCCAGCAGCGCCGGAGCGGGACCCGAGCAGTACTTC.

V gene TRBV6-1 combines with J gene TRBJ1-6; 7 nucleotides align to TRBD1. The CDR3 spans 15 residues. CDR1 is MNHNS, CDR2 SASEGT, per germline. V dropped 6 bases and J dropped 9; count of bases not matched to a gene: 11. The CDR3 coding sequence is TGTGCCAGCAGGCTACAGGACAGGTCTAGTTCACCCCTCCACTTT. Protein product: CASRLQDRSSSPLHF.

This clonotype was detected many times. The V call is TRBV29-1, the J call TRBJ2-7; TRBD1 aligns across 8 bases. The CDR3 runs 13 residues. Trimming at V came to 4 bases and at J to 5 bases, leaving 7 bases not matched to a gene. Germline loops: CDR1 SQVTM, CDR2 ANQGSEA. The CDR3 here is CSVGTGKTNEQYF. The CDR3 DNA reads TGCAGCGTTGGGACAGGGAAAACTAACGAGCAGTACTTC.

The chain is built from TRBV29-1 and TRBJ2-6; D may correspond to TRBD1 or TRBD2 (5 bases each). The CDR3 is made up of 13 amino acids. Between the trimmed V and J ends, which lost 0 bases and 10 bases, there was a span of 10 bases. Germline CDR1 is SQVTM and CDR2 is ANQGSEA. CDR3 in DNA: TGCAGCGTTGAAGAGGGGACCCCGAACGTCCTGACTTTC. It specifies CSVEEGTPNVLTF.

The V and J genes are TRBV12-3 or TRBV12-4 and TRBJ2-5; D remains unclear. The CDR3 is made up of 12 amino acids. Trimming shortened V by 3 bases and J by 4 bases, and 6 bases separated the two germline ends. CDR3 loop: CASSFDGETQYF. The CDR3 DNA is TGTGCCAGCAGTTTCGACGGAGAGACCCAGTACTTC.

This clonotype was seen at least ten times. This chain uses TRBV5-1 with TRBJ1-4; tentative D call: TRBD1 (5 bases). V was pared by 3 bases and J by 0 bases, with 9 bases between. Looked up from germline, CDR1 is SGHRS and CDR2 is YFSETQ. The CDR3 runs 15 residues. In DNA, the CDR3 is TGCGCCAGCAGCTCTGAGACAGCAACTAATGAAAAACTGTTTTTT. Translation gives CASSSETATNEKLFF.

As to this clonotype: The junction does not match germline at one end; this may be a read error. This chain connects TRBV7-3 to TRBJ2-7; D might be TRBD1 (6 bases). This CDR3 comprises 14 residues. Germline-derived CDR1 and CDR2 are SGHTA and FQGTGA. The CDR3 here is CASSQVHRDYEQYF. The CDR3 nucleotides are TGCGCCAGCAGCCAAGTTCACAGGGACTACGAGCAGTACTTC.

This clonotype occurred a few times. The CDR3 DNA reads as TGCGCCAGCAGCTTGGACTCGAACTCTGGAAACACCATATATTTT. As protein: CASSLDSNSGNTIYF. The chain has TRBV5-1 and TRBJ1-3; D gene uncertain. The CDR3 length is 15 residues. Deletions cut 0 bases from V and 0 bases from J, with 7 bases between. Germline loops: CDR1 SGHRS, CDR2 YFSETQ.

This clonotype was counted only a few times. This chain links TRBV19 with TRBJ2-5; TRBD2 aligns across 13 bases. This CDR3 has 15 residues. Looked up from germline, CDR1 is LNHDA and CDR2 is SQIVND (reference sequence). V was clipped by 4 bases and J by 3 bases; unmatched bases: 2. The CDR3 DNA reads TGTGCCAGTAGTAGGACTAGCGGGAGAGAAGAGACCCAGTACTTC. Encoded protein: CASSRTSGREETQYF. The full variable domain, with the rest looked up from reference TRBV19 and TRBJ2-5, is DGGITQSPKYLFRKEGQNVTLSCEQNLNHDAMYWYRQDPGQGLRLIYYSQIVNDFQKGDIAEGYSVSREKKESFPLTVTSAQKNPTAFYLCASSRTSGREETQYFGPGTRLLVL.

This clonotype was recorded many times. The CDR3 DNA follows: TGCAGCGCCCGGACAGTTGGAAACACCATATATTTT. Translated, it gives CSARTVGNTIYF. The rearrangement joins TRBV29-1 to TRBJ1-3; tentative D call: TRBD1 (6 bases). The CDR3 sequence is 12 residues long. Per germline, CDR1 SQVTM and CDR2 ANQGSEA. V dropped 7 bases and J dropped 3 bases, with 10 bases sitting between them. Full variable domain (remainder filled in from reference TRBV29-1 and TRBJ1-3): SAVISQKPSRDICQRGTSLTIQCQVDSQVTMMFWYRQQPGQSLTLIATANQGSEATYESGFVIDKFPISRPNLTFSTLTVSNMSPEDSSIYLCSARTVGNTIYFGEGSWLTVV.

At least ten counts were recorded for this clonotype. The CDR3 spells CASSDGVGKAFF. CDR3 sequence (DNA): TGTGCCAGCAGTGACGGAGTGGGGAAAGCTTTCTTT. The chain employs TRBV6-1 and TRBJ1-1; D gene ambiguous. The CDR3 is 12 residues long. Trimming shortened V by 3 bases and J by 9 bases, and 11 bases separated the two germline ends. Germline V lookup: CDR1 MNHNS, CDR2 SASEGT.

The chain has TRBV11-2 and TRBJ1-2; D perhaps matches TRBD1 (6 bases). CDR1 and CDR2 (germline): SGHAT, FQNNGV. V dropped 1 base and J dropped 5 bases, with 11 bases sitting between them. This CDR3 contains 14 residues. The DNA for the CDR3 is TGTGCCAGCAGCTTAGGGGACAAAGAGTATGGCTACACCTTC. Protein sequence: CASSLGDKEYGYTF.

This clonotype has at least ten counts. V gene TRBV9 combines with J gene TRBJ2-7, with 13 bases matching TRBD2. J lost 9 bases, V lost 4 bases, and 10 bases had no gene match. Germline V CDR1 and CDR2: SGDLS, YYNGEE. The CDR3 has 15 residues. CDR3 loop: CASSPLAGGLGRQYF. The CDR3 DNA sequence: TGTGCCAGCAGCCCACTAGCGGGAGGGCTGGGCCGGCAGTACTTC.

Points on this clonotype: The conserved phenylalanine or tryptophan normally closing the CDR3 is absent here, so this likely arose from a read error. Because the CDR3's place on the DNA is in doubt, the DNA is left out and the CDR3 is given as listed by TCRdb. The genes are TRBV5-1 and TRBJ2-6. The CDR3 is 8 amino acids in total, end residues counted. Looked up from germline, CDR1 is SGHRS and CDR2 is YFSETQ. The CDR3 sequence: CASRWMTS.